The rows below give T cell receptor beta chains drawn from one sample of a study of T cell changes during pregnancy in multiple sclerosis. Clones were sequenced by immunoSEQ multiplex PCR, and TCRdb holds only the in-frame ones, with some missing. The sample shows tens of thousands of clones, roughly 90% of them seen only once. Sample: CD8+ T cells from peripheral blood mononuclear cells, taken in the third trimester of pregnancy. Receptor source: a female donor with multiple sclerosis, enrolled in a pregnancy study. The CDR3 runs from the conserved cysteine through the conserved F or W. A D gene is named only where the DNA matches it firmly. Clone size is not always given. Where it is, it says once, few, many or a class for expanded clones.

clone_size	v_call	d_call	j_call	cdr3_aa	cdr3_nt
once	TRBV6-5	-	TRBJ2-5	CASTNGGPETQYF	TGTGCCAGCACCAATGGAGGACCGGAGACCCAGTACTTC
-	TRBV4-1	-	TRBJ2-1	CASSQGPTGNEQFF	TGCGCCAGCAGCCAAGGGCCGACTGGGAATGAGCAGTTCTTC
-	TRBV7-6	TRBD1	TRBJ1-6	CASSLTRGGAGGSPLHF	TGTGCCAGCAGCCTAACGAGAGGGGGCGCCGGGGGTTCACCCCTCCACTTT
few	TRBV7-3	TRBD2	TRBJ2-2	CASTPGGDTGELFF	TGTGCCAGCACCCCGGGGGGGGACACCGGGGAGCTGTTTTTT
-	TRBV19	TRBD1	TRBJ1-2	CASNQGAAPGDYTF	TGTGCCAGTAACCAGGGGGCTGCCCCAGGGGACTACACCTTC
-	TRBV4-1	TRBD1	TRBJ2-7	CASSHSDRGTYEQYF	TGCGCCAGCAGCCATTCGGACAGGGGCACCTACGAGCAGTACTTC
few	TRBV4-1	TRBD1	TRBJ1-1	CASSQVTGGETEAFF	TGCGCCAGCAGCCAGGTTACAGGGGGCGAGACTGAAGCTTTCTTT
-	TRBV27	-	TRBJ2-4	CASSSISGYNIQYF	TGTGCCAGCAGTTCCATTAGTGGTTATAACATTCAGTACTTC
-	TRBV5-1	TRBD1	TRBJ1-4	CASSSHGTGVQKLFF	TGCGCCAGCAGCTCCCACGGGACAGGGGTTCAAAAACTGTTTTTT
-	TRBV4-3	TRBD2	TRBJ2-2	CASSQGAGANTGELFF	TGCGCCAGCAGCCAAGGAGCGGGGGCGAACACCGGGGAGCTGTTTTTT
-	TRBV19	TRBD1	TRBJ1-1	CASSITGGGTEAFF	TGTGCCAGTAGTATAACAGGGGGCGGGACTGAAGCTTTCTTT
once	TRBV27	-	TRBJ1-2	CASSLGAGGGGYGYTF	TGTGCCAGCAGTTTGGGGGCGGGGGGCGGGGGCTATGGCTACACCTTC
once	TRBV4-1	TRBD1	TRBJ2-1	CASSQLGTGNSDNEQFF	TGCGCCAGCAGCCAACTTGGGACAGGGAATTCCGACAATGAGCAGTTCTTC
-	TRBV25-1	-	TRBJ1-2	CASGRGIGYGYTF	TGTGCCAGCGGGAGGGGGATTGGCTATGGCTACACCTTC
-	TRBV9	TRBD2	TRBJ2-1	CASSVVASGGLYNEQFF	TGTGCCAGCAGCGTAGTCGCTAGCGGGGGGCTCTACAATGAGCAGTTCTTC
many	TRBV6-1	TRBD1	TRBJ1-2	CASSEAPDRAFNYGYTF	TGTGCCAGCAGTGAAGCCCCGGACAGGGCCTTTAACTATGGCTACACCTTC
-	TRBV7-3	TRBD2	TRBJ2-1	CASSSQGTSGGAYNEQFF	TGTGCCAGCAGCTCACAGGGGACTAGCGGGGGCGCCTACAATGAGCAGTTCTTC
-	TRBV11-2	-	TRBJ1-3	CASSLTGVAEGNSGNTIYF	TGTGCCAGCAGCTTAACTGGGGTTGCAGAGGGAAACTCTGGAAACACCATATATTTT
-	TRBV9	TRBD1	TRBJ2-2	CASSPSQGAGTGELFF	TGTGCCAGCAGCCCTTCACAGGGGGCTGGGACCGGGGAGCTGTTTTTT
-	TRBV21-1	-	TRBJ2-1	CASSKLGGGWVNEQFF	TGTGCCAGCAGCAAATTGGGGGGAGGGTGGGTCAATGAGCAGTTCTTC
-	TRBV10-2	-	TRBJ2-7	CASSGLSRSYGQYF	TGCGCCAGCAGTGGACTGTCCCGATCCTACGGGCAGTACTTC
-	TRBV4-2	-	TRBJ1-1	CASSQVSREAFF	TGTGCCAGCAGCCAAGTTAGCCGCGAAGCTTTCTTT
-	TRBV30	-	TRBJ1-5	CAWSDGGSGDQPQHF	TGTGCCTGGAGTGACGGGGGTTCGGGGGATCAGCCCCAGCATTTT
-	TRBV7-9	-	TRBJ2-3	CASRKARLTSTDTQYF	TGTGCCAGCAGGAAGGCTAGGTTAACTAGCACAGATACGCAGTATTTT
-	TRBV7-9	-	TRBJ2-7	CASSLVGGDREQYF	TGTGCCAGCAGCTTAGTAGGGGGGGATCGGGAGCAGTACTTC
-	TRBV10-2	TRBD2	TRBJ2-3	CASSDFRLAGKTDTQYF	TGCGCCAGCAGTGATTTTCGGCTAGCGGGGAAAACAGATACGCAGTATTTT
-	TRBV7-9	TRBD1	TRBJ2-1	CASSSSGTGFNEQFF	TGTGCCAGCAGCTCCTCCGGGACAGGCTTCAATGAGCAGTTCTTC
-	TRBV12-5	TRBD2	TRBJ2-3	CASGAGTTGGDTQYF	TGTGCTAGTGGCGCCGGGACTACGGGTGGGGATACGCAGTATTTT
once	TRBV5-4	-	TRBJ2-7	CASSPRGIYEQYF	TGTGCCAGCAGCCCCCGGGGTATCTACGAGCAGTACTTC
few	TRBV5-4	TRBD1	TRBJ1-1	CASSSYRGAQNTEAFF	TGTGCCAGCAGCTCATACAGGGGGGCCCAAAACACTGAAGCTTTCTTT
-	TRBV9	TRBD1	TRBJ1-1	CASSPDMEGAGGAFF	TGTGCCAGCAGTCCCGACATGGAGGGGGCGGGCGGGGCTTTCTTT
-	TRBV15	TRBD2	TRBJ2-3	CATSFPSGRSADTQYF	TGTGCCACCAGCTTCCCTAGCGGGCGGAGTGCAGATACGCAGTATTTT
-	TRBV9	TRBD1	TRBJ1-2	CASSFPRTGPNYGYTF	TGTGCCAGCAGCTTTCCCCGGACAGGGCCCAACTATGGCTACACCTTC
-	TRBV9	TRBD1	TRBJ1-2	CASSGRTGYYGYTF	TGTGCCAGCAGCGGAAGGACAGGGTACTATGGCTACACCTTC
-	TRBV6-5	-	TRBJ2-3	CASSYIGEDTQYF	TGTGCCAGCAGTTACATCGGGGAGGATACGCAGTATTTT
-	TRBV2	TRBD1	TRBJ2-7	CASSEALTGWAYEQYF	TGTGCCAGCAGTGAAGCCTTGACAGGGTGGGCCTACGAGCAGTACTTC
-	TRBV7-3	TRBD2	TRBJ2-3	CASSSQTSGITDTQYF	TGTGCCAGCAGCTCCCAGACTAGCGGGATCACAGATACGCAGTATTTT
-	TRBV30	-	TRBJ1-2	CAWSVFPGLLYGYTF	TGTGCCTGGAGTGTATTCCCCGGACTGCTCTATGGCTACACCTTC
-	TRBV4-1	TRBD1	TRBJ2-7	CASSPSGQKGDYEQYF	TGCGCCAGCAGCCCTTCGGGACAGAAGGGGGACTACGAGCAGTACTTC
-	TRBV14	-	TRBJ2-1	CASSQYWYEQFF	TGTGCCAGCAGCCAATACTGGTATGAGCAGTTCTTC
-	TRBV2	-	TRBJ2-5	CASSGMGGPETQYF	TGTGCCAGCAGTGGGATGGGGGGGCCAGAGACCCAGTACTTC
once	TRBV19	TRBD1	TRBJ1-1	CASGGQVAFF	TGTGCCAGTGGAGGACAGGTAGCTTTCTTT
once	TRBV6-5	TRBD2	TRBJ2-3	CASSYIAGGGTDTQYF	TGTGCCAGCAGTTACATTGCGGGGGGAGGGACAGATACGCAGTATTTT
many	TRBV4-3	-	TRBJ2-3	CASSQAVAGRTDTQYF	TGCGCCAGCAGCCAAGCGGTGGCAGGGAGGACAGATACGCAGTATTTT
-	TRBV6-5	-	TRBJ1-2	CASSDTGQGGYTF	TGTGCCAGCAGTGATACGGGACAAGGAGGCTACACCTTC
-	TRBV20-1	-	TRBJ2-7	CSASLSGEQYF	TGCAGTGCTAGCTTGTCGGGCGAGCAGTACTTC
-	TRBV2	-	TRBJ1-4	CASSVGKTGPNEKLFF	TGTGCCAGCAGTGTTGGGAAAACAGGCCCTAATGAAAAACTGTTTTTT
-	TRBV10-3	TRBD1	TRBJ2-3	CAITPGTGGTDTQYF	TGTGCCATCACCCCCGGGACAGGGGGCACAGATACGCAGTATTTT
-	TRBV6-5	-	TRBJ1-5	CASSQGNQPQHF	TGTGCCAGCAGCCAGGGAAATCAGCCCCAGCATTTT
-	TRBV6-5	-	TRBJ1-1	CASSPGPLAEAFF	TGTGCCAGCAGTCCTGGGCCTTTAGCTGAAGCTTTCTTT
-	TRBV4-2	-	TRBJ1-2	CASSQGLAGPNYGYTF	TGTGCCAGCAGCCAAGGATTAGCAGGGCCAAACTATGGCTACACCTTC
-	TRBV2	TRBD1	TRBJ1-5	CASSEGIRTGGMYSNQPQHF	TGTGCCAGCAGCGAAGGAATCCGGACAGGGGGAATGTATAGCAATCAGCCCCAGCATTTT
-	TRBV9	TRBD1	TRBJ1-1	CASSGGTGRGYTEAFF	TGTGCCAGCAGCGGGGGGACAGGGCGAGGGTATACTGAAGCTTTCTTT
once	TRBV2	-	TRBJ2-1	CASIGGEQFF	TGTGCCAGCATAGGCGGTGAGCAGTTCTTC
once	TRBV7-2	TRBD1	TRBJ1-5	CASSPNAGTGQPQHF	TGTGCCAGCAGCCCAAATGCAGGGACAGGACAGCCCCAGCATTTT
-	TRBV7-2	-	TRBJ2-2	CASSQGIGGPAGELFF	TGTGCCAGCAGCCAGGGGATCGGGGGGCCGGCCGGGGAGCTGTTTTTT